These 11 T cell receptor beta chains share one sample of origin, sequenced in a study of long-term antiretroviral therapy in people with HIV. The assay, immunoSEQ v3.0, was run at survey level. Sequencing was performed with immunoSEQ multiplex PCR; in TCRdb, only in-frame clones are kept and a portion is missing. The sample has more than 35,000 clones; roughly 96% are singletons. Material: unsorted PBMCs, obtained 3.7 years after starting antiretroviral therapy. The receptors derive from a woman aged 45-65 years with HIV.

The genes are TRBV2 and TRBJ2-5, with 8 bases fitting TRBD2. In germline, CDR1 is SNHLY, CDR2 FYNNEI. The V segment lost 0 bases and the J segment 2 bases; nucleotides outside the gene matches: 5. The CDR3 sequence is 16 residues long. CDR3 amino acids: CASSEARGVGQETQYF. CDR3 coding DNA: TGTGCCAGCAGTGAAGCGCGGGGGGTGGGGCAAGAGACCCAGTACTTC.

The chain links TRBV6-5 to TRBJ2-6; D perhaps matches TRBD2 (6 bases). Deletions cut 0 bases from V and 0 bases from J, with 6 bases between. The CDR3 sequence is 16 residues long. The germline V gene encodes CDR1 MNHEY and CDR2 SVGAGI. The CDR3 protein is CASSYSLASGANVLTF. The CDR3, as DNA: TGTGCCAGCAGTTACTCACTAGCCTCTGGGGCCAACGTCCTGACTTTC.

The chain employs TRBV23-1 and TRBJ1-6; D not resolved. TRBV23-1 is an ORF for which the function is uncertain. Trimming removed 2 bases at V and 4 bases at J, with 21 bases between. The CDR3 is 19 residues long. The CDR3 sequence: CASSQKGKVRDPYNSPLHF. The CDR3 DNA is TGCGCCAGCAGTCAAAAAGGTAAGGTTCGGGATCCTTATAATTCACCCCTCCACTTT.

The chain carries TRBV7-3 and TRBJ2-1; D possibly corresponds to TRBD2 (5 bases). From germline, CDR1 is SGHTA and CDR2 FQGTGA. V was clipped by 3 bases and J by 6 bases, with 6 bases between them. The CDR3 sequence is 12 residues long. The CDR3 DNA sequence: TGTGCCAGCAGCTTGGGGAGCAATGAGCAGTTCTTC. It codes for CASSLGSNEQFF. Full variable domain (missing parts from reference TRBV7-3 and TRBJ2-1): GAGVSQTPSNKVTEKGKYVELRCDPISGHTALYWYRQSLGQGPEFLIYFQGTGAADDSGLPNDRFFAVRPEGSVSTLKIQRTERGDSAVYLCASSLGSNEQFFGPGTRLTVL.

The chain employs TRBV2 and TRBJ1-4, with TRBD1 as a possible D gene (5 bases). The CDR3 has 15 residues. In germline, CDR1 is SNHLY, CDR2 FYNNEI. V was cut by 3 bases and J by 7 bases, with 15 bases left in between. The CDR3 sequence is CASSEFGLRGEKLFF. The CDR3 DNA follows: TGTGCCAGCAGTGAGTTTGGGCTGAGGGGTGAAAAACTGTTTTTT.

J is TRBJ2-2 and V is TRBV16, with no clear D. V shed 2 bases and J shed 5 bases, with 12 bases lying between them. The V gene's germline CDR1 is KGHSY and CDR2 FQNENV. This CDR3 has 15 residues. The CDR3 sequence is CASSQLPQNTGELFF. CDR3 sequence (DNA): TGTGCCAGCAGCCAACTACCACAGAATACCGGGGAGCTGTTTTTT.

The chain employs TRBV29-1 and TRBJ2-3, with a possible D match to TRBD1 (5 bases). V dropped 7 bases and J dropped 0 bases, with 17 bases sitting between them. There are 15 residues in the CDR3. Germline CDR1 SQVTM, CDR2 ANQGSEA. CDR3 DNA: TGCAGCGCCCAAAAAAGGGGAACTAGCACAGATACGCAGTATTTT. Its protein product is CSAQKRGTSTDTQYF.

J is TRBJ1-2 and V is TRBV6-5; TRBD1 might be the D (6 bases). This CDR3 has 15 amino acids. The germline gives CDR1 MNHEY, CDR2 SVGAGI. Trimming took off 6 bases at V and 2 bases at J, with 16 bases between the two ends. The CDR3 loop is CASSRAGDKNYGYTF. In DNA form, the CDR3 reads TGTGCCAGCAGCCGAGCAGGGGACAAAAACTATGGCTACACCTTC.

CDR3 region: CASSLEGGQGFYEQYF. The CDR3 DNA reads TGCGCCAGCAGCTTGGAGGGCGGACAGGGGTTCTACGAGCAGTACTTC. This chain links TRBV5-1 with TRBJ2-7, with TRBD1 identical over 9 bases. Per the germline V gene, CDR1 is SGHRS and CDR2 is YFSETQ. This CDR3 has 16 amino acids. Trimming took 0 bases from V and 3 from J; bases not matched to a gene: 7.

This rearrangement joins TRBV6-5 to TRBJ2-3, with unresolved D. Trimming left V 6 bases short and J 8 bases short, with 15 bases between. This CDR3 has 13 amino acids. Looked up from germline, CDR1 is MNHEY and CDR2 is SVGAGI. The CDR3 coding sequence is TGTGCCAGCAGGGAGACAACCACGGGTACGCAGTATTTT. It is translated as CASRETTTGTQYF.

The chain uses TRBV7-8 and TRBJ2-7; 11 nucleotides match TRBD1. The length of the CDR3 is 15 residues. The V segment lost 0 bases and the J segment 4 bases; nucleotides outside the gene matches: 2. The germline V gene encodes CDR1 SGHVS and CDR2 FQNEAQ. The CDR3 coding sequence is TGTGCCAGCAGCTTAGCTGGGACAGGGGGGTACGAGCAGTACTTC. Its translation: CASSLAGTGGYEQYF.